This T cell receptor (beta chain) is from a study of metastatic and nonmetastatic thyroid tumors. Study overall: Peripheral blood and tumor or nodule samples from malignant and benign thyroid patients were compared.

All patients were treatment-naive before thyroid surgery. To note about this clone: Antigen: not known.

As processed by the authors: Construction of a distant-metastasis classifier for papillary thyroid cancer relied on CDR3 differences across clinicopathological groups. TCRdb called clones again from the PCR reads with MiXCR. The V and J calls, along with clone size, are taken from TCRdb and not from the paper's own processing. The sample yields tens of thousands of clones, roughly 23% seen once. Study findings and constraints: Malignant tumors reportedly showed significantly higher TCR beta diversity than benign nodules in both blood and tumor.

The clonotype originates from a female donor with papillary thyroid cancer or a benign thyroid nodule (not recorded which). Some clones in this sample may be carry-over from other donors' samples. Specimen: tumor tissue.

The CDR3 sequence is CASSYTLRRDEQYF. The DNA for the CDR3 is TGTGCCAGCAGTTACACTCTCCGGAGGGACGAGCAGTACTTC. The V gene is TRBV6-2 or TRBV6-3, the J gene TRBJ2-7; tentatively, D is TRBD2 (6 bases). Trimming cost V 2 bases and J 5 bases, with 13 bases left between them. Per germline, CDR1 MNHEY and CDR2 SVGEGT. This CDR3 has 14 amino acids.